This T cell receptor (beta chain) was sequenced for a study of T cell repertoires in cytomegalovirus infection. Across the whole study: Public TCR beta signatures indicated both CMV infection and matching HLA type.

One entry per CDR3 protein results from TCRdb running MiXCR on the reads. The repertoire includes some 300,000 distinct CDR3 sequences, 8% to 10% of them detected once, and more than 2.5% sits in the top ten. This clonotype was counted only a few times. The sequence was obtained from a human donor in good health (CMV status not recorded). Some clones in this sample may be carry-over from other donors' samples. The sequenced material came from PBMCs.

DNA of the CDR3: TGTGCCAGCAGTCCACGAGGGACAGGGCGGCATGAGCAGTTCTTC. Its translation: CASSPRGTGRHEQFF. The chain employs TRBV28 and TRBJ2-1; 9 bases are shared with TRBD1. The CDR3 totals 15 residues. The V segment lost 5 bases and the J segment 8 bases; nucleotides outside the gene matches: 10. Germline V gene data show CDR1 as MDHEN and CDR2 as SYDVKM.